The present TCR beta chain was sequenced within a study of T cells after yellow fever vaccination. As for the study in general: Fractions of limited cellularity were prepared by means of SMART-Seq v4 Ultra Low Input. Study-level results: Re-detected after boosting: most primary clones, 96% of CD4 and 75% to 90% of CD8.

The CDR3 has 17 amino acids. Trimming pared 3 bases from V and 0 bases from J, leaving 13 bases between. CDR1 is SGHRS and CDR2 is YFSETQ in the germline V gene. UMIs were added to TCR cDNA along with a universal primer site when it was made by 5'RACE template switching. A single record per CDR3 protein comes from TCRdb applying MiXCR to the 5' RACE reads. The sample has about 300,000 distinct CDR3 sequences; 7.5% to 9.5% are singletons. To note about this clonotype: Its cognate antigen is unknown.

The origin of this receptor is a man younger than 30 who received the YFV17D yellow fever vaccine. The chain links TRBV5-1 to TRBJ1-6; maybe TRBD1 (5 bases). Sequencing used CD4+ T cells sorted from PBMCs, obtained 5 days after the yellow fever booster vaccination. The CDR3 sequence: CASSYQGLSSYNSPLHF. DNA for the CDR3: TGCGCCAGCAGCTACCAGGGCCTAAGCTCCTATAATTCACCCCTCCACTTT.